This T cell receptor beta chain was observed in a study of technical replicates of blood from a few donors (TCRdb year 2017). Comment on this clone: Its antigen is still unknown. No per-base quality is available; no much larger clone lies one base away.

Library preparation was by the immunoSEQ multiplex PCR assay. The table comes from immuneACCESS by way of TCRdb, which keeps in-frame sequences with V and J called. Part of the clones is missing from these tables; in studies checked, under half for an unresolved V gene and the rest for unknown reasons. The sample contains under 85,000 clones, about 90% of them found a single time. The top ten hold about 0.4% of the sample. Trimming costs V 4 bases and J 6 bases, and their ends lie 15 bases apart. The CDR3 goes from the cysteine to the phenylalanine over 14 residues. Only CDR3 DNA remains: 42 bases, in frame from the first base. From the germline V gene, CDR1 is SNHLY and CDR2 is FYNNEI.

The chain is encoded by TRBV2 joined to TRBJ1-2; the best D guess is TRBD1, with 6 bases matching. This TCR was recovered from a human donor in good health. Some clones in this sample may be carry-over from other donors' samples. The specimen sequenced was T cells isolated from PBMCs. At the DNA level, the sequence is TGTGCCAGCAGTGCTGAGACAGGTGGAAATGGCTACACCTTC. Its protein product is CASSAETGGNGYTF.